This T cell receptor beta chain was documented in a study of T cells in Graves' hyperthyroidism and ophthalmopathy. Subjects aged 18 to 65 presented with newly diagnosed hyperthyroidism of less than 2 months' duration. Diagnostic assessment was based on clinical symptoms, serum thyroxine and TRAb, thyroid ultrasound and orbital computed tomography. Amplified regions were TCR beta CDR3 sequences from RNA transcripts. The study used the HTBI primer set for a first-round RT-PCR of the TCR CDR3. One entry per CDR3 protein, called by TCRdb with MiXCR from the multiplex PCR reads. The table shows some 600,000 distinct CDR3 sequences, with approximately 15% occurring only once. V was trimmed by 1 base and J by 0 bases, leaving 21 bases between them. This CDR3 contains 19 residues. CDR1 and CDR2 (germline): MDHEN, SYDVKM. This clonotype showed up many times. Its antigen is as yet unknown. Study outcomes and limitations: From stable hyperthyroidism, ophthalmopathy was set apart by a 13 V-J model. With a median lead of about 6.9 months before onset, the model predicted ophthalmopathy.

The rearrangement uses TRBV28 and TRBJ1-2, with D perhaps TRBD1 (5 bases). The TCR was taken from a woman between 25 and 40 years old with Graves' hyperthyroidism that later progressed to Graves' ophthalmopathy. The sample comprised blood. The DNA for the CDR3 is TGTGCCAGCAGTTTATCTAACCCTGGACAAGTGTCTCCTAACTATGGCTACACCTTC. Its translation is CASSLSNPGQVSPNYGYTF.